A selection of T cell receptor beta chains follows, all from one sample in a study of blood T cells in healthy people across ages. TCRdb re-derived calls from the 5' RACE reads in MiXCR, one entry per CDR3 protein. The sample gives 1 million or so distinct CDR3 sequences, 25% of which show up once; approximately 0.71% is in the top ten. The data also belong to a second study, concerning T cells of mothers and their children.

Sequences were obtained from blood. Receptor source: a girl aged 2-10 years in good health. Both conserved end residues are part of each CDR3. A D gene is named only where the DNA matches it firmly. The size field is filled for only some rows; it gives once, few, many or a size class.

TRBV25-1,16,TRBJ2-1,TRBD1,-,CASSEYGTGVSNEQFF,TGTGCCAGCAGTGAATATGGGACAGGGGTAAGCAATGAGCAGTTCTTC
TRBV6-2/TRBV6-3,16,TRBJ2-1,-,-,CASSYSRTTIYNEQFF,TGTGCCAGCAGTTACTCCCGGACTACGATTTACAATGAGCAGTTCTTC
TRBV5-1,16,TRBJ2-1,TRBD2,-,CASSLGREGHGNEQFF,TGCGCCAGCAGCTTGGGACGGGAGGGCCACGGCAATGAGCAGTTCTTC
TRBV7-2,12,TRBJ2-5,-,many,CASSLISETQYF,TGTGCCAGCAGCTTAATTAGCGAGACCCAGTACTTC
TRBV9,16,TRBJ2-1,TRBD2,-,CASSPQAGGAPNEQFF,TGTGCCAGCAGCCCCCAAGCGGGAGGGGCGCCGAATGAGCAGTTCTTC
TRBV27,14,TRBJ2-5,-,few,CASRPGLGGETQYF,TGTGCCAGCAGGCCAGGACTAGGGGGAGAGACCCAGTACTTC
TRBV29-1,14,TRBJ2-5,TRBD2,few,CSVTGGLAIETQYF,TGCAGCGTTACGGGGGGACTAGCGATAGAGACCCAGTACTTC
TRBV10-2,18,TRBJ2-1,-,-,CASISSPGPYQPRNEQFF,TGCGCCAGCATCTCCTCCCCCGGGCCATATCAACCACGGAATGAGCAGTTCTTC
TRBV5-6,14,TRBJ2-1,-,few,CASRFGRIYNEQFF,TGTGCCAGCAGGTTCGGACGTATTTACAATGAGCAGTTCTTC
TRBV24-1,13,TRBJ2-7,-,few,CATSDSYSYEQYF,TGTGCCACCAGTGATTCCTACTCCTACGAGCAGTACTTC
TRBV12-3/TRBV12-4,14,TRBJ2-3,-,-,CASSHRDSADTQYF,TGTGCCAGCAGTCACAGGGACTCGGCAGATACGCAGTATTTT
TRBV28,16,TRBJ2-7,TRBD1,-,CASSTYGQGARYEQYF,TGTGCCAGCAGTACCTACGGACAGGGGGCGCGGTACGAGCAGTACTTC
TRBV20-1,15,TRBJ2-7,TRBD2,-,CSARLTRGRTYEQYF,TGCAGTGCTAGACTCACTCGCGGGAGGACCTACGAGCAGTACTTC
TRBV29-1,12,TRBJ2-1,-,-,CSVEERRGEQFF,TGCAGCGTTGAAGAAAGGCGTGGGGAGCAGTTCTTC
TRBV27,16,TRBJ1-6,TRBD1,-,CASSTTGAPRNSPLHF,TGTGCCAGCAGTACGACAGGGGCCCCTCGTAATTCACCCCTCCACTTT
TRBV7-2,19,TRBJ2-2,TRBD2,-,CASSLGSGTYPSGTGELFF,TGTGCCAGCAGCTTAGGGAGCGGGACCTATCCCTCGGGCACCGGGGAGCTGTTTTTT
TRBV7-2,13,TRBJ1-6,-,-,CASSPGNREPLHF,TGTGCCAGCAGCCCTGGGAACCGGGAGCCCCTCCACTTT
TRBV20-1,15,TRBJ2-4,-,few,CSVQRNDLADGIQYF,TGCAGTGTACAGCGCAATGACTTAGCCGACGGCATTCAGTACTTC